This entry lists 5 T cell receptor beta chains sequenced from one sample in a study of blood T cell repertoires in COVID-19. Sequencing was performed with immunoSEQ multiplex PCR; in TCRdb, only in-frame clones are kept and a portion is missing. The repertoire holds more than 200,000 clones, with around 87% as singletons. The sequenced sample was PBMCs or T cells enriched from blood (not recorded which). These receptors came from a woman in her forties or fifties who had recovered from COVID-19.

This sequence joins TRBV12-3 or TRBV12-4 and TRBJ1-1; TRBD1 is a possible D gene (5 bases). Between the trimmed V and J ends, which lost 6 bases and 6 bases, there was a span of 14 bases. The CDR3 extends over 13 amino acids. The CDR3 DNA is TGTGCCAGCAGCACCGGGGGACGGCCTGAAGCTTTCTTT. This encodes CASSTGGRPEAFF.

This chain uses TRBV3-1 (or the pseudogene TRBV3-2) with TRBJ1-2; D gene ambiguous. Germline V CDR1 and CDR2: LGHDT, YNNKEL (reference sequence). CDR3 size: 14 residues. V was pared by 4 bases and J by 4 bases, with 13 bases between. CDR3 amino acids: CASSLSAGAYGYTF. Here the CDR3 DNA reads TGTGCCAGCAGCCTCTCGGCCGGAGCCTATGGCTACACCTTC.

V and J are TRBV18 and TRBJ2-1, with 7 bases lining up with TRBD2. Germline-derived CDR1 and CDR2 are KGHSH and LQKENI. V lost 7 bases and J lost 1; bases outside the gene matches: 7. The length of the CDR3 is 15 residues. DNA of the CDR3: TGTGCCAGCTTCTCGCGGGGGAAATCCTACAATGAGCAGTTCTTC. Its translation: CASFSRGKSYNEQFF.

The gene calls are TRBV9 and TRBJ1-4; 8 bases agree with TRBD1. This CDR3 contains 15 residues. Germline lookup yields CDR1 SGDLS and CDR2 YYNGEE. J gave up 4 bases and V 0 bases, and 2 bases lay outside the gene matches. DNA for the CDR3: TGTGCCAGCAGCGTAGAACAGGGGGGTAATGAAAAACTGTTTTTT. This encodes CASSVEQGGNEKLFF.

The CDR3 protein is CASSSGQLLATEAFF. DNA for the CDR3: TGTGCCAGTAGTTCGGGACAGCTACTCGCCACTGAAGCTTTCTTT. This chain links TRBV19 with TRBJ1-1, with 7 bases that match TRBD1. The CDR3 has 15 amino acids. Per germline, CDR1 LNHDA and CDR2 SQIVND (reference sequence). After removal of 5 bases from V and 4 bases from J, the junction contained 10 bases not matched to a gene.